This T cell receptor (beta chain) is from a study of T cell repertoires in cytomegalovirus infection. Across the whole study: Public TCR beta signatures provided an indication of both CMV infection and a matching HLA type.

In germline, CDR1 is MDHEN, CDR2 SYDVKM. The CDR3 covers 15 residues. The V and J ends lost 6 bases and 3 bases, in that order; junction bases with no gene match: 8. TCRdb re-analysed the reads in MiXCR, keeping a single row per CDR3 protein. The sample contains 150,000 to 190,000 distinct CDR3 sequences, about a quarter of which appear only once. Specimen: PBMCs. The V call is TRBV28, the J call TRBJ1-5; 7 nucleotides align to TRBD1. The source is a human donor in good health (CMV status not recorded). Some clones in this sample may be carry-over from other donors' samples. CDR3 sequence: CASSQGGSNNQPQHF. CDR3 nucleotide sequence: TGTGCCAGCAGCCAGGGGGGATCTAACAATCAGCCCCAGCATTTT. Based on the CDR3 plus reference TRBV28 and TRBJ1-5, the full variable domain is DVKVTQSSRYLVKRTGEKVFLECVQDMDHENMFWYRQDPGLGLRLIYFSYDVKMKEKGDIPEGYSVSREKKERFSLILESASTNQTSMYLCASSQGGSNNQPQHFGDGTRLSIL.